This T cell receptor beta chain derives from a study of a mutant IDH1 vaccine in newly diagnosed glioma. Study in general: Patients previously underwent radiotherapy, temozolomide, or both, and most underwent both.

The assay was immunoSEQ multiplex PCR, and TCRdb's table has in-frame clones only and misses some. The sample records some 15,000 clones, 80% to 90% being singletons. This clone was seen only once. Its antigen remains unknown. As for time point: baseline, week 1 (first vaccination visit). Treatment noted: pre-vaccination baseline after standard-of-care therapy. New WHO grade 3 or 4 IDH1-mutant, ATRX-lost astrocytomas were present in all donors. The CDR3 length is 15 residues. Germline lookup yields CDR1 SGHTA and CDR2 FQGNSA. Trimming took 5 bases from V and 3 from J; bases not matched to a gene: 6. Overall study findings and caveats: Seemingly, top peripheral T cell clonotype changes bore no relation to pseudoprogression.

The TCR was taken from a woman between 35 and 50 years old with glioma. Some clones in this sample may be carry-over from other donors' samples. This chain connects TRBV7-2 to TRBJ2-7, with 11 bases matching TRBD2. The source was PBMCs, collected from a glioma patient treated with radiotherapy, temozolomide or both. The CDR3 DNA sequence: TGTGCCAGCAGCCCCCGACTAGCGGGGATCTACGAGCAGTACTTC. Protein product: CASSPRLAGIYEQYF.